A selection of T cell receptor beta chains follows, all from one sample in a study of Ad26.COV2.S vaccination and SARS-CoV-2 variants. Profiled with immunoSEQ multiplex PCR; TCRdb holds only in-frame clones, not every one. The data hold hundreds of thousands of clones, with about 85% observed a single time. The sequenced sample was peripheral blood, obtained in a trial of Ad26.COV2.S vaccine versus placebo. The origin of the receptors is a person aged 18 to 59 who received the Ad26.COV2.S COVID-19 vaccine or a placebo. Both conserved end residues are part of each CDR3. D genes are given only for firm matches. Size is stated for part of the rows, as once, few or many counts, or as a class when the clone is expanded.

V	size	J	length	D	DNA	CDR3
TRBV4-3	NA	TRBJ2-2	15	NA	TGCGCCAGCAGCCAAGATACTGCCACCCCCGGGGAGCTGTTTTTT	CASSQDTATPGELFF
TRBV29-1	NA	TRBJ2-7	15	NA	TGCAGCGTTTCCGACCCTGGGGGGAGCTCCTACGAGCAGTACTTC	CSVSDPGGSSYEQYF
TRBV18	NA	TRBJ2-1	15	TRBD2	TGTGCCAGCTCACCACCCAGCGGGGGGATAAATGAGCAGTTCTTC	CASSPPSGGINEQFF
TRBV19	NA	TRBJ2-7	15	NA	TGTGCCAGTAGTATTTCGGGGAGGCGGCACTACGAGCAGTACTTC	CASSISGRRHYEQYF
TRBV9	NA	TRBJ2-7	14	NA	TGTGCCAGCAGCCCCCAGGGTCTGACCAACGAGCAGTACTTC	CASSPQGLTNEQYF
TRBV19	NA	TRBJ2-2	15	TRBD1	TGTGCCAGTAGAAGGGACAGGGAGGGACCCGGGGAGCTGTTTTTT	CASRRDREGPGELFF
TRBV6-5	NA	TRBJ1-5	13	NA	TGTGCCAGCAGTTTCGATAGCAATCAGCCCCAGCATTTT	CASSFDSNQPQHF
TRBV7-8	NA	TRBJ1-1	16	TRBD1	TGTGCCAGCAGCTCCCAGGGGGCCCCTACGAACACTGAAGCTTTCTTT	CASSSQGAPTNTEAFF
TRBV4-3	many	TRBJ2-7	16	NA	TGCGCCAGCAGCCAGGGGGGAGTTGGGGGCGAATACGAGCAGTACTTC	CASSQGGVGGEYEQYF
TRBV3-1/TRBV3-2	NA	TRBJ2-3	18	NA	TGTGCCAGCAGCCAAAGGAACTCGGGATCGGGACCCTTCGATACGCAGTATTTT	CASSQRNSGSGPFDTQYF
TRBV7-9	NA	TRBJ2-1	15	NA	TGTGCCAGCAGCCCCCGCGGAGATTCGAACAATGAGCAGTTCTTC	CASSPRGDSNNEQFF
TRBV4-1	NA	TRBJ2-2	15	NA	TGCGCCAGCAGCCAAGATCCCAGCTCCCCCGGGGAGCTGTTTTTT	CASSQDPSSPGELFF
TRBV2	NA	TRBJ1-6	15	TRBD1	TGTGCCAGCAGTGGAGACAGGGTGATGAATTCACCCCTCCACTTT	CASSGDRVMNSPLHF
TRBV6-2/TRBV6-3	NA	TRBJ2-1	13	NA	TGTGCCAGCAGTTACCAAGGTCACAATGAGCAGTTCTTC	CASSYQGHNEQFF
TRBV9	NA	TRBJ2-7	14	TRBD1	TGTGCCAGCAGCGTAAAGGGACAGGGGGCCGAGCAGTACTTC	CASSVKGQGAEQYF
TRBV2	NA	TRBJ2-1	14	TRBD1	TGTGCCATCCAAGTCGACAGGGCTTACAATGAGCAGTTCTTC	CAIQVDRAYNEQFF
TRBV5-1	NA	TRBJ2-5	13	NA	TGCGCCAGCAGCCTCCAAGGCGAAGAGACCCAGTACTTC	CASSLQGEETQYF
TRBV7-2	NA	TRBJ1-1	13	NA	TGTGCCAGCAGCTTCCACAGGGACACTGAAGCTTTCTTT	CASSFHRDTEAFF
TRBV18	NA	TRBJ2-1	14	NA	TGTGCCAGCTCACAATACCCCAGGATAAATGAGCAGTTCTTC	CASSQYPRINEQFF
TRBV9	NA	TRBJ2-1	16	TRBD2	TGTGCCAGCAGCCCCGAACCTAGGCTAGCGGGGGGCGGGAAGTTCTTC	CASSPEPRLAGGGKFF
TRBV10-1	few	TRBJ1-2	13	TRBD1	TGCGCCAGCAGCGCAGGGGGTAGCTATGGCTACACCTTC	CASSAGGSYGYTF
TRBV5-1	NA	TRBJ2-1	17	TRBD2	TGCGCCAGCAGCATTCCGGGACTAGCGGGAGGGCCGAATGAGCAGTTCTTC	CASSIPGLAGGPNEQFF
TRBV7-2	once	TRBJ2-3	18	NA	TGTGCCAGCAGAACCAGCCGGGCTAGCGCAACGAGCACAGATACGCAGTATTTT	CASRTSRASATSTDTQYF
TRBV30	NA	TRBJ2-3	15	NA	TGTGCCTGGAGCTACCCGGGGGGCACCACAGATACGCAGTATTTT	CAWSYPGGTTDTQYF
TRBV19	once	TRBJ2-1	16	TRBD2	TGTGCCAGTAGTATACTAGCGGGAGTTTCGTACAATGAGCAGTTCTTC	CASSILAGVSYNEQFF
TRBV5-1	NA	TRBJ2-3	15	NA	TGCGCCAGCAGCTTTGGTTTCCCTAGCACAGATACGCAGTATTTT	CASSFGFPSTDTQYF